Below, one T cell receptor (beta chain) is given with its context. CDR1 and CDR2 (germline): MNHEY, SMNVEV (reference sequence). The CDR3 contains 15 residues. The sample is drawn from a study of cytomegalovirus exposure and HLA in healthy donors. Vbeta (60) and Jbeta (13) primers were used in the PCR. TCRdb keeps only in-frame clones here, not all; method: immunoSEQ multiplex PCR. The sample contains 100,000 to 150,000 clones, over 75% of which appear only once. The source is a human donor in good health. The sample consisted of PBMCs. V is TRBV27 and J is TRBJ2-5; the match to TRBD1 covers 8 bases. The end of the DNA is better explained by TRBJ2-7, so the J call may be wrong. CDR3 residues: CASSSNRDRRSEQYF. Written as DNA, the CDR3 is TGTGCCAGCAGTTCCAACCGGGACAGGCGAAGCGAGCAGTACTTC.